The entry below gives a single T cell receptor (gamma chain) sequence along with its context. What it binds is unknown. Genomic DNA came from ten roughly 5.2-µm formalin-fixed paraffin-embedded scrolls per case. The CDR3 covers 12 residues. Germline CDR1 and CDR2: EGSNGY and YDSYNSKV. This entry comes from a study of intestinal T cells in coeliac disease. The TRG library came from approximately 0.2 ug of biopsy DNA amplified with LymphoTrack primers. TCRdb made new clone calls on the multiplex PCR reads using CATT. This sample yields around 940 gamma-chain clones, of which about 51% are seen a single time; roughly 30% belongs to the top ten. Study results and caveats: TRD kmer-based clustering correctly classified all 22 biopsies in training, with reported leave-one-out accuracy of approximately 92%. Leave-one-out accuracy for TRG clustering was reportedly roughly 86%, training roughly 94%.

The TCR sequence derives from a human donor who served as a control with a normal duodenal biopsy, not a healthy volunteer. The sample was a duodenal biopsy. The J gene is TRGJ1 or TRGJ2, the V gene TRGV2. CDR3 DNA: TGTGCACCTGGGACGGGGGGGTATAAGAAACTCTTT. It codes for CAPGTGGYKKLF.